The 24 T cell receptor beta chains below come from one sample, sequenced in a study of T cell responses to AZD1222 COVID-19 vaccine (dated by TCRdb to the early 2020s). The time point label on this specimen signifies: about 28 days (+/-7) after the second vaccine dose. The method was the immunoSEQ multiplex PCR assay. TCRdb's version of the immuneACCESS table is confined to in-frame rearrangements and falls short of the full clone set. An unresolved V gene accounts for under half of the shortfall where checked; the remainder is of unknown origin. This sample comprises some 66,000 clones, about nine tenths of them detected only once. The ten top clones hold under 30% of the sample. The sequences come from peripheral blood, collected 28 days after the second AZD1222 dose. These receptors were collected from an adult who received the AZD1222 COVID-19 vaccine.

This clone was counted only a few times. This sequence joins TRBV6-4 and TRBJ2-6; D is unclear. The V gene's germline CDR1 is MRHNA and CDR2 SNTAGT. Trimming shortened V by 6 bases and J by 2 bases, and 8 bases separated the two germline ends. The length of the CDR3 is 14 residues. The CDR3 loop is CASRKDAGANVLTF. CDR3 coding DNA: TGTGCCAGCAGAAAGGACGCTGGGGCCAACGTCCTGACTTTC.

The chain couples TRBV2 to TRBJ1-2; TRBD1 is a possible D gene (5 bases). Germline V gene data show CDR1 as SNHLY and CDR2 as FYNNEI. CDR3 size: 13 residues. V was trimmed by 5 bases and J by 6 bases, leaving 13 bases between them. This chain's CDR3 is CASSNEGAHGYTF. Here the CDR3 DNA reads TGTGCCAGCAGTAACGAAGGGGCCCATGGCTACACCTTC. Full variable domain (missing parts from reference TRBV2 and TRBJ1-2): EPEVTQTPSHQVTQMGQEVILRCVPISNHLYFYWYRQILGQKVEFLVSFYNNEISEKSEIFDDQFSVERPDGSNFTLKIRSTKLEDSAMYFCASSNEGAHGYTFGSGTRLTVV.

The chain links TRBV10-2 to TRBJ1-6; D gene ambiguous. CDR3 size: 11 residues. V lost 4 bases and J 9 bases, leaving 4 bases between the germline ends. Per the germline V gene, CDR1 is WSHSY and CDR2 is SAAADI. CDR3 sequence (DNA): TGCGCCAGCAGTGGTAGTTCACCCCTCCACTTT. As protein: CASSGSSPLHF.

This CDR3 is CASRPGTVNQPQHF. CDR3 coding DNA: TGTGCCAGCAGGCCCGGGACAGTCAATCAGCCCCAGCATTTT. The chain couples TRBV2 to TRBJ1-5, with 7 bases aligning to TRBD1. Losses at the gene ends were 6 bases for V and 3 bases for J; bases not matched to a gene: 5. This CDR3 is built from 14 residues. The germline gives CDR1 SNHLY, CDR2 FYNNEI.

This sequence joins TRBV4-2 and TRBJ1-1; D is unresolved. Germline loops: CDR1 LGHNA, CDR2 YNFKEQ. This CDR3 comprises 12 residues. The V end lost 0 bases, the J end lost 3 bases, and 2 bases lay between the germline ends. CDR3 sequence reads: CASSQEHTEAFF. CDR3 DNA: TGTGCCAGCAGCCAAGAACACACTGAAGCTTTCTTT.

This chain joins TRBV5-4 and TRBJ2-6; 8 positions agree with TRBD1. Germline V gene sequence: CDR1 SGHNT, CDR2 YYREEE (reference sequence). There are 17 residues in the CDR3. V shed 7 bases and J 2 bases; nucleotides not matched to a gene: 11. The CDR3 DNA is TGTGCCAGCCAGCCTTACAGGGGGTTAACTGGGGCCAACGTCCTGACTTTC. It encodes CASQPYRGLTGANVLTF.

The CDR3 nucleotides are TGTGCCAGTAGTATAGGCTTAGGCCAGGACGTGCATCAGCCCCAGCATTTT. The encoded protein is CASSIGLGQDVHQPQHF. The chain links TRBV19 to TRBJ1-5; D uncertain. There are 17 residues in the CDR3. Germline CDR1 is LNHDA and CDR2 is SQIVND (reference sequence). Trimming removed 1 base from V and 5 bases from J, with 18 bases in between. The whole variable domain, remainder taken from reference TRBV19 and TRBJ1-5, is DGGITQSPKYLFRKEGQNVTLSCEQNLNHDAMYWYRQDPGQGLRLIYYSQIVNDFQKGDIAEGYSVSREKKESFPLTVTSAQKNPTAFYLCASSIGLGQDVHQPQHFGDGTRLSIL.

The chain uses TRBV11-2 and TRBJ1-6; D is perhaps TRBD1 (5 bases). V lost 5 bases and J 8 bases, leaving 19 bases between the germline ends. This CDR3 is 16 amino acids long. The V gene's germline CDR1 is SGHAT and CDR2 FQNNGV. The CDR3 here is CASSTPSPGGDSPLHF. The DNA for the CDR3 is TGTGCCAGCAGCACACCGAGTCCTGGGGGAGATTCACCCCTCCACTTT.

The CDR3 DNA is TGTGCCAGCGGGAGACAGGCAGGCTATGGCTACACCTTC. This translates into CASGRQAGYGYTF. V is TRBV2 and J is TRBJ1-2; tentatively, D is TRBD1 (6 bases). The germline CDR1 and CDR2 sequences are SNHLY and FYNNEI. This CDR3 is 13 amino acids long. V dropped 8 bases and J dropped 4 bases, with 14 bases sitting between them.

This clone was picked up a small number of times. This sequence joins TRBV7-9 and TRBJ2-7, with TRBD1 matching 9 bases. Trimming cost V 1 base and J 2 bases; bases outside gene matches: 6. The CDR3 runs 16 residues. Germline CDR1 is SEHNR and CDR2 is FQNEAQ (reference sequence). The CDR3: CASSLGTGAKTYEQYF. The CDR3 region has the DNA TGTGCCAGCAGCTTAGGGACAGGGGCGAAAACCTACGAGCAGTACTTC. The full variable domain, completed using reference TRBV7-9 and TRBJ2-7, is DTGVSQNPRHKITKRGQNVTFRCDPISEHNRLYWYRQTLGQGPEFLTYFQNEAQLEKSRLLSDRFSAERPKGSFSTLEIQRTEQGDSAMYLCASSLGTGAKTYEQYFGPGTRLTVT.

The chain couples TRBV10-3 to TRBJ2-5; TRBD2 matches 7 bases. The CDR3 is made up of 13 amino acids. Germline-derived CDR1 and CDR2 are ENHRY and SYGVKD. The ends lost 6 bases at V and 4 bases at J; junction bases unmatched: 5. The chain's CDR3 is CAISTAGIETQYF. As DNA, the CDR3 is TGTGCCATCAGCACAGCGGGAATAGAGACCCAGTACTTC.

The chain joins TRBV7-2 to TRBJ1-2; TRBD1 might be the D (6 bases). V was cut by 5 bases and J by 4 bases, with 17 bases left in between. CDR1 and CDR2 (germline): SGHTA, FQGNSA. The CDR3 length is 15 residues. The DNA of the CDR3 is TGTGCCAGCAGCCGCGGGGGCCAACAGGGCTATGGCTACACCTTC. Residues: CASSRGGQQGYGYTF.

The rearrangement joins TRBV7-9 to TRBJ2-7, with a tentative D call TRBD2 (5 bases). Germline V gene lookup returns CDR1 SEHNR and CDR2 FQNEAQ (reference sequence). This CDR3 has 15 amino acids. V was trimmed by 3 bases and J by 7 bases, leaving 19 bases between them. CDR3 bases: TGTGCCAGCAGCTTTCTGGGAGACTATAAAGCAGAGCAGTACTTC. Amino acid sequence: CASSFLGDYKAEQYF.

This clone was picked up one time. CDR3 in DNA: TGTGCCAGCTCACCGATAGGACAGGGTGATCAGCCCCAGCATTTT. This sequence encodes CASSPIGQGDQPQHF. The J gene is TRBJ1-5, the V gene TRBV18; 8 positions match TRBD1. The germline V gene has CDR1 KGHSH and CDR2 LQKENI. After removal of 3 bases from V and 5 bases from J, the junction contained 6 bases not matched to a gene. CDR3 size: 15 residues.

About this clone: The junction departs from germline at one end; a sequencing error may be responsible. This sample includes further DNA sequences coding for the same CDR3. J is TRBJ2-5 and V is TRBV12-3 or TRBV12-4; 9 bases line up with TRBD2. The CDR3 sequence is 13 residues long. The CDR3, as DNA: TGTGCCAGCAGGTTAGCGGGAGTTGAGACCCAGTACTTC. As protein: CASRLAGVETQYF.

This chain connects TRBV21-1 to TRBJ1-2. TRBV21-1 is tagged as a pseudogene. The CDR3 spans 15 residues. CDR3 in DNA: TGTGCCAGCACACCCCCCACACAGGGAGGGTATGGCTACACCTTC. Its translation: CASTPPTQGGYGYTF.

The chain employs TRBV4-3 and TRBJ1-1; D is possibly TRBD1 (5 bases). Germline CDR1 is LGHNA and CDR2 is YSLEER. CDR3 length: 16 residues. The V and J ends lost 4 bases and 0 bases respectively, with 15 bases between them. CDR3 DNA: TGCGCCAGCAGCCTCTATGAGGGGCCTCTGAACACTGAAGCTTTCTTT. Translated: CASSLYEGPLNTEAFF.

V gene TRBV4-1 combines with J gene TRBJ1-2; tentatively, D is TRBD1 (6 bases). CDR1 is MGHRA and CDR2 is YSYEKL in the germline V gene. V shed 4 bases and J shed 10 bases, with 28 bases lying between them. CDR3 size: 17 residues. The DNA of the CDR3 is TGCGCCAGCAGCCCGCCCAGGGGCTCAGGGGAATTCGATTACTACACCTTC. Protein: CASSPPRGSGEFDYYTF.

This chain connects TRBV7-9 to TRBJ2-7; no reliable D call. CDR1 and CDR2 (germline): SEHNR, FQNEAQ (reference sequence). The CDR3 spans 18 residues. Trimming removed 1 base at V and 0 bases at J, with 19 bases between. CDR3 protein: CASSLVVVGDKISYEQYF. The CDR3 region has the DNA TGTGCCAGCAGCTTAGTGGTTGTTGGCGACAAAATCTCCTACGAGCAGTACTTC.

The CDR3 DNA sequence: TGCGCCAGCAGTGCGACTAGCCGGGCCGGGGAGCTGTTTTTT. This sequence encodes CASSATSRAGELFF. V gene TRBV10-2 combines with J gene TRBJ2-2; 7 nucleotides align to TRBD2. The germline CDR1 and CDR2 sequences are WSHSY and SAAADI. Trimming cost V 4 bases and J 6 bases; bases outside gene matches: 5. CDR3 length: 14 residues.

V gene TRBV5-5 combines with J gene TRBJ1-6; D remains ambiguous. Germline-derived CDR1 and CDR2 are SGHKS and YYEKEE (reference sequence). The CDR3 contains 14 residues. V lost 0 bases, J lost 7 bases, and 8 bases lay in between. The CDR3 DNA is TGTGCCAGCAGCTTGGAAGGCAGCAATTCACCCCTCCACTTT. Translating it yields CASSLEGSNSPLHF.

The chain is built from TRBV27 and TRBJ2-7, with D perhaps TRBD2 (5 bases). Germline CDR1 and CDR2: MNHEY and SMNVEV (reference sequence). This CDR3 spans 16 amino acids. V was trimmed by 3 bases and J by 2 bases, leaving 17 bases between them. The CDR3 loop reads CASSFGVRTPTYEQYF. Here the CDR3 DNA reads TGTGCCAGCAGTTTCGGGGTAAGGACGCCGACCTACGAGCAGTACTTC.

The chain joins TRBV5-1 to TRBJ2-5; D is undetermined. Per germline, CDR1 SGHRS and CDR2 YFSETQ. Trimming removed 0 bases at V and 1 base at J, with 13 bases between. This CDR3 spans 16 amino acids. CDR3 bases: TGCGCCAGCAGCTTGGCCCCGGTGACAAGCCAAGAGACCCAGTACTTC. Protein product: CASSLAPVTSQETQYF.

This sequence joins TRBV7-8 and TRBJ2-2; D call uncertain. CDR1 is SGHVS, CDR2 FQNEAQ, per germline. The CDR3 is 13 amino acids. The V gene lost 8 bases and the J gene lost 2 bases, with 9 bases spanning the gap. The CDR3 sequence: CASRLPNTGELFF. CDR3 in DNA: TGTGCCAGCCGACTCCCTAACACCGGGGAGCTGTTTTTT.